This entry describes one T cell receptor (beta chain). Sequencing used immunoSEQ multiplex PCR; TCRdb keeps in-frame clones, though not all of them. There are 200,000 or so clones in the sample; around 77% occur only once, and around 16% lies in the top ten. These data originate in a study of blood T cell repertoires in COVID-19. The CDR3 consists of 14 residues. CDR1 is SGHRS and CDR2 is YFSETQ in the germline V gene. Trimming cost V 4 bases and J 4 bases; bases outside gene matches: 6. The chain combines TRBV5-1 with TRBJ2-3; 7 nucleotides align to TRBD1. The sample comprised peripheral blood. The TCR comes from a man aged 60 to 75 with active or convalescent COVID-19. The DNA of the CDR3 is TGCGCCAGCAGCCCGAGACAGGGCCCAGATACGCAGTATTTT. Residues: CASSPRQGPDTQYF.